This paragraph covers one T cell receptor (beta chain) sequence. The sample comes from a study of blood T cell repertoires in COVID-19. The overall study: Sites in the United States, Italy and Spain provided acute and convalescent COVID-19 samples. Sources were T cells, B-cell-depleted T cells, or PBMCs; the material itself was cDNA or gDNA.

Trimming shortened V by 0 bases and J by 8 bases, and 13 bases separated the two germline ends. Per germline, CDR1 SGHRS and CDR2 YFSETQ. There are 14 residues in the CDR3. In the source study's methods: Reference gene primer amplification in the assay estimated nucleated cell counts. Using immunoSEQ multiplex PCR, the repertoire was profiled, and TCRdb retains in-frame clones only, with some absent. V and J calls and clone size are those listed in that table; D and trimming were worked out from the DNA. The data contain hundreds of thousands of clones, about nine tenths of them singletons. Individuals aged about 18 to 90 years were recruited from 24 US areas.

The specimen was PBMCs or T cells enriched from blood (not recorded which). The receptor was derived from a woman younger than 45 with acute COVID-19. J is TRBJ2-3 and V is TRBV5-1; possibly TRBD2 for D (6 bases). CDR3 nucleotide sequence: TGCGCCAGCAGCTTGGACCGGGCCGGGGGTACGCAGTATTTT. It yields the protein CASSLDRAGGTQYF. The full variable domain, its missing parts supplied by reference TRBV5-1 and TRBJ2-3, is KAGVTQTPRYLIKTRGQQVTLSCSPISGHRSVSWYQQTPGQGLQFLFEYFSETQRNKGNFPGRFSGRQFSNSRSEMNVSTLELGDSALYLCASSLDRAGGTQYFGPGTRLTVL.